Listed here are 20 T cell receptor beta chains from one sample, sequenced in a study of blood T cell repertoires in COVID-19. The table came from immunoSEQ multiplex PCR; TCRdb's copy has only in-frame clones and leaves some out. The sample consists of 53,000 or so clones, 80% to 90% of them appearing once. The specimen was peripheral blood. These receptors all come from an elderly man with acute or convalescent COVID-19.

A few counts support this clone. The chain combines TRBV4-1 with TRBJ2-1, with D uncertain. Germline V gene sequence: CDR1 MGHRA, CDR2 YSYEKL. Trimming pared 1 base from V and 9 bases from J, leaving 16 bases between. CDR3 length: 15 amino acids. In DNA form, the CDR3 reads TGCGCCAGCAGCCAAGTACGCCAGGATTTCGGTGAGCAGTTCTTC. It translates to CASSQVRQDFGEQFF.

The CDR3 nucleotides read TGTGCCAGCAGCTTAGGAGATAGCGGGGTCACAGATACGCAGTATTTT. It codes for CASSLGDSGVTDTQYF. V gene TRBV7-9 combines with J gene TRBJ2-3; 8 bases are a match to TRBD2. This CDR3 has 16 residues. CDR1 is SEHNR, CDR2 FQNEAQ, per germline (reference sequence). Trimming at V came to 1 base and at J to 2 bases, leaving 5 bases not matched to a gene.

The rearrangement links TRBV25-1 to TRBJ1-1, with D uncertain. Deletions cut 3 bases from V and 0 bases from J, with 14 bases between. The CDR3 consists of 16 residues. CDR1 and CDR2 from the germline V gene are MGHDK and SYGVNS. CDR3 region: CASSDSWAGMNTEAFF. The CDR3 coding sequence is TGTGCCAGCAGTGATAGTTGGGCAGGCATGAACACTGAAGCTTTCTTT.

This rearrangement joins TRBV5-6 to TRBJ1-2; possibly TRBD1 for D (6 bases). This CDR3 is 13 amino acids long. Germline values: CDR1 SGHDT, CDR2 YYEEEE. V was pared by 1 base and J by 4 bases, with 8 bases between. The CDR3 DNA reads as TGTGCCAGCAGCTTGCGGGGGGCCTATGGCTACACCTTC. Translation gives CASSLRGAYGYTF.

J is TRBJ2-5 and V is TRBV7-2; 11 positions agree with TRBD2. After removal of 2 bases from V and 2 bases from J, the junction contained 10 bases not matched to a gene. CDR1 is SGHTA, CDR2 FQGNSA, per germline. This CDR3 spans 18 amino acids. The CDR3 bases are TGTGCCAGCAGCTTAAGGGGTAGCGGGGGGGCCTCACAAGAGACCCAGTACTTC. This encodes CASSLRGSGGASQETQYF.

V is TRBV2 and J is TRBJ1-3, with TRBD1 as a possible D gene (6 bases). This CDR3 is built from 13 residues. V lost 7 bases and J lost 2, with 9 bases in between. Per the germline V gene, CDR1 is SNHLY and CDR2 is FYNNEI. The DNA of the CDR3 is TGTGCCAGCAAATCAGGGGCTGGAAACACCATATATTTT. Its translation: CASKSGAGNTIYF.

This clone has a single count. The rearrangement links TRBV6-5 to TRBJ2-7; 8 bases line up with TRBD1. With V trimmed by 5 bases and J by 0 bases, 6 bases remained unmatched. Per germline, CDR1 MNHEY and CDR2 SVGAGI. CDR3 size: 15 residues. The CDR3 DNA is TGTGCCAGCAGTCTATCCGGGACAGGCTCCTACGAGCAGTACTTC. Its protein product is CASSLSGTGSYEQYF.

This chain uses TRBV7-8 with TRBJ2-5; 7 positions match TRBD1. The CDR3 covers 17 residues. Trimming at V came to 5 bases and at J to 2 bases, leaving 14 bases not matched to a gene. Germline V gene lookup returns CDR1 SGHVS and CDR2 FQNEAQ. Here the CDR3 reads CASSPTGRRALQETQYF. CDR3 nucleotides: TGTGCCAGCAGCCCGACAGGGCGAAGGGCCCTACAAGAGACCCAGTACTTC.

The DNA for the CDR3 is TGTGCCAGCAGCTTAGCCGTCGCGAGCACAGATACGCAGTATTTT. Its protein is CASSLAVASTDTQYF. The V gene is TRBV7-9, the J gene TRBJ2-3; D uncertain. The V gene lost 0 bases and the J gene lost 0 bases, with 7 bases spanning the gap. The CDR3 length is 15 residues. The germline V gene has CDR1 SEHNR and CDR2 FQNEAQ (reference sequence).

The rearrangement links TRBV10-3 to TRBJ2-7; 10 bases align to TRBD1. The CDR3 sequence is 15 residues long. Germline assignment: CDR1 ENHRY and CDR2 SYGVKD. V trimming: 3 bases; J trimming: 2 bases; junction bases outside the gene matches: 4. CDR3 nucleotides: TGTGCCATCAGTGATCTGGACAGGGGGACCTACGAGCAGTACTTC. Translated, it gives CAISDLDRGTYEQYF.

The CDR3 protein is CASSPRAGGTEAFF. In DNA, the CDR3 is TGTGCCAGCAGCCCTCGGGCAGGGGGCACTGAAGCTTTCTTT. The rearrangement uses TRBV7-9 and TRBJ1-1; 7 positions agree with TRBD1. Germline V gene lookup returns CDR1 SEHNR and CDR2 FQNEAQ (reference sequence). The CDR3 consists of 14 residues. V shed 5 bases, J shed 4 bases, and the junction held 7 bases outside the gene matches. Looking up the rest from reference TRBV7-9 and TRBJ1-1 gives the full variable domain: DTGVSQNPRHKITKRGQNVTFRCDPISEHNRLYWYRQTLGQGPEFLTYFQNEAQLEKSRLLSDRFSAERPKGSFSTLEIQRTEQGDSAMYLCASSPRAGGTEAFFGQGTRLTVV.

The chain carries TRBV28 and TRBJ1-2, with D possibly matching TRBD1 (5 bases). The CDR3 has 11 amino acids. V lost 7 bases and J lost 7, with 10 bases in between. Germline assignment: CDR1 MDHEN and CDR2 SYDVKM. CDR3 in DNA: TGTGCCAGCATTCAGGGAGGTGGCTACACCTTC. It codes for CASIQGGGYTF.

The genes are TRBV11-3 and TRBJ2-7; TRBD1 aligns across 8 bases. The CDR3 covers 15 residues. V lost 4 bases, J lost 3 bases, and 8 bases stayed unmatched. Germline CDR1 and CDR2: SGHNT and YENEEA. The CDR3 sequence is CASSSPGQGLYEQYF. DNA of the CDR3: TGTGCCAGCAGCTCCCCCGGACAGGGCCTCTACGAGCAGTACTTC.

The chain links TRBV5-1 to TRBJ2-4; TRBD1 matches at 12 bases. Germline V gene sequence: CDR1 SGHRS, CDR2 YFSETQ. Trimming cost V 6 bases and J 7 bases; bases outside gene matches: 5. The CDR3 length is 14 residues. The CDR3 is CASKGTGGFNIQYF. The CDR3 region has the DNA TGCGCCAGCAAAGGGACAGGGGGCTTCAACATTCAGTACTTC.

The chain uses TRBV2 and TRBJ2-4; TRBD1 aligns across 9 bases. The CDR3 extends over 14 amino acids. The V gene end was trimmed by 4 bases and the J gene end by 6 bases; junction bases not matched to a gene: 4. CDR1 SNHLY and CDR2 FYNNEI come from the germline V gene. CDR3 nucleotides: TGTGCCAGCAGTGTGGGACAGGGCCGAAACATTCAGTACTTC. It yields the protein CASSVGQGRNIQYF.

This sequence joins TRBV28 and TRBJ1-6; 8 positions match TRBD1. With 5 bases clipped from V and 9 bases from J, the junction kept 12 bases outside the gene matches. The length of the CDR3 is 16 residues. Per germline, CDR1 MDHEN and CDR2 SYDVKM. CDR3 region: CASSTNRQGLSSPLHF. Written as DNA, the CDR3 is TGTGCCAGCAGTACCAACCGACAGGGGCTAAGTTCACCCCTCCACTTT.

The genes are TRBV7-3 and TRBJ1-2; possibly TRBD1 for D (5 bases). The ends were cut back, 5 bases at V and 7 bases at J, with 20 bases in the middle. The CDR3 totals 15 residues. Per germline, CDR1 SGHTA and CDR2 FQGTGA. DNA of the CDR3: TGTGCCAGCAGCCAAATCCTGGGGCGATTGATTGGCTACACCTTC. Protein sequence: CASSQILGRLIGYTF. Looking up the rest from reference TRBV7-3 and TRBJ1-2 gives the full variable domain: GAGVSQTPSNKVTEKGKYVELRCDPISGHTALYWYRQSLGQGPEFLIYFQGTGAADDSGLPNDRFFAVRPEGSVSTLKIQRTERGDSAVYLCASSQILGRLIGYTFGSGTRLTVV.

Within the sample, this clone is medium-sized (0.01 to 0.1%). The rearrangement uses TRBV2 and TRBJ1-2, with 8 bases that match TRBD1. V was pared by 2 bases and J by 4 bases, with 3 bases of the junction left unmatched. The CDR3 runs 14 residues. Germline V CDR1 and CDR2: SNHLY, FYNNEI. CDR3 in DNA: TGTGCCAGCAGTGAACGGACAGGGCCCTATGGCTACACCTTC. This encodes CASSERTGPYGYTF.

V and J are TRBV6-6 and TRBJ1-6, with D possibly being TRBD1 (5 bases). V was clipped by 2 bases and J by 10 bases, with 9 bases between them. This CDR3 spans 13 amino acids. Germline lookup yields CDR1 MNHNY and CDR2 SVGAGI (reference sequence). CDR3 coding DNA: TGTGCCAGCAGTTACGGGGCGGAGTCACCCCTCCACTTT. Amino acids: CASSYGAESPLHF.

The chain employs TRBV19 and TRBJ1-3; perhaps TRBD1 as D (5 bases). Trimming took off 8 bases at V and 0 bases at J, with 14 bases between the two ends. The CDR3 is 15 residues long. The germline V gene encodes CDR1 LNHDA and CDR2 SQIVND (reference sequence). The CDR3 DNA reads as TGTGCCAGTTTGGGGCCTAAGTTCTCTGGAAACACCATATATTTT. It is translated as CASLGPKFSGNTIYF. The entire variable domain, with the rest obtained from reference TRBV19 and TRBJ1-3, is as follows: DGGITQSPKYLFRKEGQNVTLSCEQNLNHDAMYWYRQDPGQGLRLIYYSQIVNDFQKGDIAEGYSVSREKKESFPLTVTSAQKNPTAFYLCASLGPKFSGNTIYFGEGSWLTVV.